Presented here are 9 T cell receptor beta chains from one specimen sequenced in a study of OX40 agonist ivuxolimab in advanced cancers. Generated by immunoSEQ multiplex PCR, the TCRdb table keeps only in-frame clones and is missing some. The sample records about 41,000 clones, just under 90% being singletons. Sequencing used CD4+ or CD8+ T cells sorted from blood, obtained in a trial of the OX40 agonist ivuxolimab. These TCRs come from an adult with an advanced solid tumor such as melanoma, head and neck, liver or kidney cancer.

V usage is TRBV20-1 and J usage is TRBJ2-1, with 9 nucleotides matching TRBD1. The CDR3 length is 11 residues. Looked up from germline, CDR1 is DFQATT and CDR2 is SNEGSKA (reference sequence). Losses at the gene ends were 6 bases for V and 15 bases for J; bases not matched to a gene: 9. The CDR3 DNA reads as TGCAGTGCGGACAGGGGAGTGATTGGGTTCTTC. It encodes CSADRGVIGFF.

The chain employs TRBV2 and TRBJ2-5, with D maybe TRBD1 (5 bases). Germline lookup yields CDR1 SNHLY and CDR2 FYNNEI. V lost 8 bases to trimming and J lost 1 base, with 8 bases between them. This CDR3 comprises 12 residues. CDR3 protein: CASGALQETQYF. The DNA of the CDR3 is TGTGCCAGCGGGGCGCTCCAAGAGACCCAGTACTTC.

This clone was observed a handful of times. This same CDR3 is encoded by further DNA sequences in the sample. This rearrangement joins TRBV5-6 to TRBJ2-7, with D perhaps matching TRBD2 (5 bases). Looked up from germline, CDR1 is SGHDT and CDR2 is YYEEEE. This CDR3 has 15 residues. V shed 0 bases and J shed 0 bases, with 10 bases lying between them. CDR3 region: CASSLGGLSSYEQYF. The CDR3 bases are TGTGCCAGCAGCTTGGGTGGACTGAGCTCCTACGAGCAGTACTTC.

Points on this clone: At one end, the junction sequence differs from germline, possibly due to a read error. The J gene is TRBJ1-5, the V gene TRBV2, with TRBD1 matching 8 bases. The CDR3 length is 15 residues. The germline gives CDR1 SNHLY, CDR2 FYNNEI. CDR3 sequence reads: CASSQDRVSSQPQHF. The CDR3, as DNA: TGTGCCAGCAGTCAGGACAGGGTGAGCAGTCAGCCCCAGCATTTT.

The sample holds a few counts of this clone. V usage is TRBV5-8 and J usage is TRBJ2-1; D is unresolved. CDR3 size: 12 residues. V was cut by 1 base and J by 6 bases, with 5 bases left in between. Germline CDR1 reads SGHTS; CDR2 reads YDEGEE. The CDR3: CASSLLGNEQFF. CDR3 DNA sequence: TGTGCCAGCAGCTTGCTCGGCAATGAGCAGTTCTTC.

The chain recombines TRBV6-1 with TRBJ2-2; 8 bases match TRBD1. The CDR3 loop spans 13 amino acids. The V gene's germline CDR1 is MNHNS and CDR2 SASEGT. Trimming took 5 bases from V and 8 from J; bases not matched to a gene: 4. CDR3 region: CASSWTGNGELFF. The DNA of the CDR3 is TGTGCCAGCAGTTGGACAGGGAATGGGGAGCTGTTTTTT.

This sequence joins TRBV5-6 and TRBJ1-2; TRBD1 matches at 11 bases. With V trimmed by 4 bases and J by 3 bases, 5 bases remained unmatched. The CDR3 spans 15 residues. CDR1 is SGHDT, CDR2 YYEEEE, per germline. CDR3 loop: CASSQGQGADYGYTF. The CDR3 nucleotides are TGTGCCAGCAGCCAAGGACAGGGGGCGGACTATGGCTACACCTTC. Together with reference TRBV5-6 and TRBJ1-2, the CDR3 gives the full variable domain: DAGVTQSPTHLIKTRGQQVTLRCSPKSGHDTVSWYQQALGQGPQFIFQYYEEEERQRGNFPDRFSGHQFPNYSSELNVNALLLGDSALYLCASSQGQGADYGYTFGSGTRLTVV.

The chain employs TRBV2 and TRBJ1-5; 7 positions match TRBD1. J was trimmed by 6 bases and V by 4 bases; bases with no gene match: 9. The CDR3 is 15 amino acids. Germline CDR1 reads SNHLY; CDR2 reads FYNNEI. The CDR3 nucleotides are TGTGCCAGCAGTGCGGTTACAGGGGAGGGTCAGCCCCAGCATTTT. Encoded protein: CASSAVTGEGQPQHF.

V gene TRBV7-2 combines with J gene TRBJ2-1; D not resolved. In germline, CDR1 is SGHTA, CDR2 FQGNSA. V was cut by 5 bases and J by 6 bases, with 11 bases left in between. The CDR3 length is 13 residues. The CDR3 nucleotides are TGTGCCAGCAGCAGCAGGACGTCCAATGAGCAGTTCTTC. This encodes CASSSRTSNEQFF. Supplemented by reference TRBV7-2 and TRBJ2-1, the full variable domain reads GAGVSQSPSNKVTEKGKDVELRCDPISGHTALYWYRQSLGQGLEFLIYFQGNSAPDKSGLPSDRFSAERTGGSVSTLTIQRTQQEDSAVYLCASSSRTSNEQFFGPGTRLTVL.